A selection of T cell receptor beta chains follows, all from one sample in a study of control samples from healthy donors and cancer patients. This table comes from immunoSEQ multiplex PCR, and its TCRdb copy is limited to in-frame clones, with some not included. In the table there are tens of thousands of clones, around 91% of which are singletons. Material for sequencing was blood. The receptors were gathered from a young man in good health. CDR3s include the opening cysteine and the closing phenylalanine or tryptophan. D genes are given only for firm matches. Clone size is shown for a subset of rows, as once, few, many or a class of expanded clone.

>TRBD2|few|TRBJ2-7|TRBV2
CASTGLAGVGNYEQYF
TGTGCCAGCACTGGACTAGCGGGAGTCGGGAACTACGAGCAGTACTTC
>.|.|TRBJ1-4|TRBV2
CASGGCQGRAELFF
TGTGCCAGCGGGGGCTGCCAAGGCCGGGCGGAACTGTTTTTT
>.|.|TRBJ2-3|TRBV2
CASSGSSGAEYF
TGTGCCAGCAGTGGGAGCTCCGGGGCTGAGTATTTT
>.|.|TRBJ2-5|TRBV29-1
CSVDLHGALQETQYF
TGCAGCGTTGATCTTCACGGGGCCCTCCAAGAGACCCAGTACTTC
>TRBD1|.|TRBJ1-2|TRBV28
CASKRGQDYGDTF
TGTGCCAGCAAGCGGGGACAGGACTATGGAGACACCTTC
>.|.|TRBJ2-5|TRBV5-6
CASSGGTGTQYF
TGTGCCAGCAGCGGGGGGACGGGGACCCAGTACTTC
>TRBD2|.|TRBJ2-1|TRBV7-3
CASSLPRLAGGNEQFF
TGTGCCAGCAGCTTACCCCGACTAGCGGGAGGGAATGAGCAGTTCTTC
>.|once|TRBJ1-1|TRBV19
CASTTARQPNTEAFF
TGTGCCAGTACGACCGCCAGACAGCCGAACACTGAAGCTTTCTTT
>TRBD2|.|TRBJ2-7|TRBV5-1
CASSVAGGGAYEQYF
TGCGCCAGCAGCGTGGCCGGCGGGGGGGCCTACGAGCAGTACTTC
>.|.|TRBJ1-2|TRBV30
CAWSVDRLYGYTF
TGTGCCTGGAGTGTTGACAGGTTATATGGCTACACCTTC
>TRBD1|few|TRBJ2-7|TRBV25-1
CASSPRQGGSYEQYF
TGTGCCAGCAGTCCCCGACAGGGGGGCTCCTACGAGCAGTACTTC
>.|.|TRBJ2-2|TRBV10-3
CAISSTPFGELFF
TGTGCCATCAGTTCGACTCCCTTCGGGGAGCTGTTTTTT
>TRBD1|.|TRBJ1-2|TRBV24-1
CATSGIPGQGHGYTF
TGTGCCACCAGTGGCATACCGGGACAGGGGCATGGCTACACCTTC
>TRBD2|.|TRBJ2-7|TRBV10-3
CAISRLAGSSYEQYF
TGTGCCATCAGTAGACTAGCGGGAAGCTCCTACGAGCAGTACTTC
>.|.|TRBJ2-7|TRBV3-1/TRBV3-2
CASSPVGTKRREQYF
TGTGCCAGCAGCCCTGTCGGGACGAAGCGGCGCGAGCAGTACTTC
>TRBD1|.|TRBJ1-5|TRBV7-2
CASSPGDRGVNQPQHF
TGTGCCAGCAGCCCTGGGGACAGGGGAGTTAATCAGCCCCAGCATTTT
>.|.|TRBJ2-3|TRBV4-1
CASSQAGVRGTDTQYF
TGCGCCAGCAGCCAAGCTGGCGTCCGGGGCACAGATACGCAGTATTTT
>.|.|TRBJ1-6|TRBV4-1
CASSHTDGSRNSPLHF
TGCGCCAGCAGCCATACGGACGGATCCCGCAATTCACCCCTCCACTTT
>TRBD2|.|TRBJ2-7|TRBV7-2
CASSLAPSGGTYEQYF
TGTGCCAGCAGCTTAGCGCCGAGCGGGGGGACCTACGAGCAGTACTTC
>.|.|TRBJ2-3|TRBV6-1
CASSERGSTDTQYF
TGTGCCAGCAGTGAACGGGGTAGCACAGATACGCAGTATTTT
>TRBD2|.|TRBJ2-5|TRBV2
CASSEQGLAGETQYF
TGTGCCAGCAGTGAACAAGGACTAGCGGGAGAGACCCAGTACTTC
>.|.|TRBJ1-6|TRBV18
CASSGGTFEALHF
TGTGCCAGCTCCGGGGGGACCTTTGAGGCCCTCCACTTT
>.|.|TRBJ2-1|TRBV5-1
CASSSQGGRNEQFF
TGCGCCAGCAGCTCCCAGGGGGGTCGGAATGAGCAGTTCTTC
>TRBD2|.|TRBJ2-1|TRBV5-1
CASSRLAGGLNEQFF
TGCGCCAGCAGCCGTCTAGCGGGAGGGCTCAATGAGCAGTTCTTC
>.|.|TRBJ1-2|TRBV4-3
CASSPGESYGYTF
TGCGCCAGCAGCCCAGGGGAGAGCTATGGCTACACCTTC
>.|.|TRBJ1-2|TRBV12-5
CASGLYGATGARYGYTF
TGTGCTAGTGGTTTGTATGGGGCGACGGGGGCCCGCTATGGCTACACCTTC
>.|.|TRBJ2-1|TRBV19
CARKQDSHNEQFF
TGTGCCAGGAAACAGGACTCCCACAATGAGCAGTTCTTC
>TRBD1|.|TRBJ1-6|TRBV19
CASSMRDRPNSPLHF
TGTGCCAGTAGTATGCGGGACAGGCCAAATTCACCCCTCCACTTT
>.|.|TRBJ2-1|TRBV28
CASTSPVVPSYNEQFF
TGTGCCAGCACCTCACCCGTTGTCCCCTCCTACAATGAGCAGTTCTTC
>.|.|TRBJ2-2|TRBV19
CASSILRTSNTGELFF
TGTGCCAGTAGTATCCTCCGGACCTCGAACACCGGGGAGCTGTTTTTT
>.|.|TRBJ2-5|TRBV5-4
CASSLTSGVGETQYF
TGTGCCAGCAGCCTAACGTCAGGGGTCGGAGAGACCCAGTACTTC
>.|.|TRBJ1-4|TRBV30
CAWSPGITNEKLFF
TGTGCCTGGAGTCCCGGGATCACTAATGAAAAACTGTTTTTT
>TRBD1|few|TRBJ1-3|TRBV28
CASTETGKSGNTIYF
TGTGCCAGCACCGAGACAGGGAAGTCTGGAAACACCATATATTTT
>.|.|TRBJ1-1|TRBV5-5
CASSSNTWNTEAFF
TGTGCCAGCAGCTCGAACACGTGGAACACTGAAGCTTTCTTT
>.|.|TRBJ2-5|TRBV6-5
CASSSHGEAQYF
TGTGCCAGCAGTTCCCATGGGGAGGCCCAGTACTTC
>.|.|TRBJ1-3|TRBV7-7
CASSLGGLSSKLSGNTIYF
TGTGCCAGCAGCTTGGGGGGCCTCTCCTCAAAACTCTCTGGAAACACCATATATTTT
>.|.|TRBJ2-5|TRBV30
CAWSFAGETQYF
TGTGCCTGGAGTTTCGCGGGAGAGACCCAGTACTTC
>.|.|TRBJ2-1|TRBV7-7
CASSPTGTSTHNEQFF
TGTGCCAGCAGCCCAACCGGGACTTCGACCCACAATGAGCAGTTCTTC
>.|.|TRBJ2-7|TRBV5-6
CASSLQGSYEQYF
TGTGCCAGCAGTCTACAGGGATCCTACGAGCAGTACTTC
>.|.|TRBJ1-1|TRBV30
CAWSPPGRGWTEAFF
TGTGCCTGGAGTCCACCAGGGAGGGGGTGGACTGAAGCTTTCTTT
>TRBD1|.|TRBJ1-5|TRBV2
CASSRGQGGNQPQHF
TGTGCCAGCAGTCGTGGACAGGGGGGAAATCAGCCCCAGCATTTT
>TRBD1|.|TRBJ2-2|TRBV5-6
CASQVPDRDTGELFF
TGTGCCAGCCAAGTCCCGGACAGGGATACCGGGGAGCTGTTTTTT
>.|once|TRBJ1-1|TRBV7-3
CASSIGRDGNTEAFF
TGTGCCAGCAGTATAGGGAGGGATGGGAACACTGAAGCTTTCTTT
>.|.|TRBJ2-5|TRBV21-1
CASSKSEHAWTDQETQYF
TGTGCCAGCAGCAAAAGCGAACATGCTTGGACTGATCAAGAGACCCAGTACTTC
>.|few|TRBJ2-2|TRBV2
CASSERLRDTGELFF
TGTGCCAGCAGTGAGAGGTTGCGGGACACCGGGGAGCTGTTTTTT
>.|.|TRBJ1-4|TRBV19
CASRWPGSGSVGGVEKLFF
TGTGCCAGTAGATGGCCTGGGTCAGGCAGCGTCGGCGGGGTTGAAAAACTGTTTTTT
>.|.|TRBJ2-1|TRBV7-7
CASSLYSGPRNNEQFF
TGTGCCAGCAGCTTATACAGTGGACCTAGAAACAATGAGCAGTTCTTC
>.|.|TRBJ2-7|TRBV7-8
CASSLPTLYEQYF
TGTGCCAGCAGCCTCCCCACACTCTACGAGCAGTACTTC
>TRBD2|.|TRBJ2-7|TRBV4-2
CASSQEPAGVDEQYF
TGTGCCAGCAGCCAAGAGCCCGCGGGGGTTGACGAGCAGTACTTC
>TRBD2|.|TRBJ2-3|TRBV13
CASSFRLAGGTDTQYF
TGTGCCAGCAGCTTCCGACTAGCGGGGGGCACAGATACGCAGTATTTT
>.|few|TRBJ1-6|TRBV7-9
CASSGGTGGSPLHF
TGTGCCAGCAGCGGAGGGACTGGGGGTTCACCCCTCCACTTT
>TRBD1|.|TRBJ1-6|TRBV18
CASSPRTGGAYNSPLHF
TGTGCCAGCTCACCTCGGACAGGGGGTGCATATAATTCACCCCTCCACTTT
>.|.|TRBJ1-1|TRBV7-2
CASSTQGRISGAEAFF
TGTGCCAGCAGCACCCAGGGACGTATCTCGGGGGCTGAAGCTTTCTTT